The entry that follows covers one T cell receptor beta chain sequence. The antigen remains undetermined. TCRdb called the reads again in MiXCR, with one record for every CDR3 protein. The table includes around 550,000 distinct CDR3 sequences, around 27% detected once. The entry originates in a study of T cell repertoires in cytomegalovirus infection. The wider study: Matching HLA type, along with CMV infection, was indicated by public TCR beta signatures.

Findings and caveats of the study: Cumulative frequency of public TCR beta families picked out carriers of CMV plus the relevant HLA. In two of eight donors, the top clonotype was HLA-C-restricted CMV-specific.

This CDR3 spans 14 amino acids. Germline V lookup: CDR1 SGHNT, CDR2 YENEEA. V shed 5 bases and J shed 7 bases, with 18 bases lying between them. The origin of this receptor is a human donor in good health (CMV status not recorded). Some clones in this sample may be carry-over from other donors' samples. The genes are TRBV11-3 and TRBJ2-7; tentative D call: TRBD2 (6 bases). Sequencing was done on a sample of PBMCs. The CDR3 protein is CASSHGDSPMEQYV. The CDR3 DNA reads TGTGCCAGCAGCCACGGGGACTCCCCTATGGAGCAGTACGTC.